This T cell receptor beta chain was captured in a study of blood T cell repertoires in COVID-19. In the study overall: Nucleic acid was either cDNA or gDNA, and it came from T cells, B-cell-depleted T cells, or PBMCs.

J was trimmed by 4 bases and V by 5 bases; bases with no gene match: 5. The CDR3 is 14 residues long. Germline values: CDR1 MDHEN, CDR2 SYDVKM. Resolution of symptoms, clearance, or two negative PCRs was present in recovered Cohort 3 donors. TCRdb keeps only in-frame clones here, not all; method: immunoSEQ multiplex PCR. The sample lists 380,000 or so clones, around 87% occurring once. Sequences were obtained from PBMCs or T cells enriched from blood (not recorded which). The chain employs TRBV28 and TRBJ1-1; TRBD1 aligns across 9 bases. The receptor was isolated from a man aged 25-40 years who had recovered from COVID-19. CDR3 in amino acids: CASSTGQGLTEAFF. In nucleotides, the CDR3 is TGTGCCAGCAGTACGGGACAGGGACTCACTGAAGCTTTCTTT.